This T cell receptor beta chain emerged from a study of glioma-infiltrating T cells after dendritic cell vaccination. Libraries were prepared by immunoSEQ multiplex PCR; TCRdb keeps only in-frame clonotypes and omits some of them. The sample lists tens of thousands of clones, 75% to 85% occurring once. Looked up from germline, CDR1 is MNHEY and CDR2 is SVGAGI. The CDR3 spans 16 residues. Time point described: after dendritic cell vaccination, including at tumor progression/relapse. Before vaccination, two weeks after the third vaccination, and at progression, PBMC were collected. Study outcomes and limitations: Higher TCR clonality did not directly relate to longer survival.

About this clone: Its antigen is as yet unknown.

The chain is built from TRBV6-5 and TRBJ2-5; 7 bases are shared with TRBD1. The J call is in doubt because the DNA end fits TRBJ2-7 better. The sample consisted of blood, taken after dendritic cell vaccination. The clonotype comes from a human donor with glioblastoma. CDR3 nucleotides: TGTGCCAGCAGTTACTTCCCGGGACAGAGAACCTACGAGCAGTACTTC. Translation gives CASSYFPGQRTYEQYF.